One and the same sample provided the 24 T cell receptor beta chains below, sequenced in a study of shared clonotypes between healthy human individuals. Measured with immunoSEQ multiplex PCR; TCRdb has only the in-frame clones, and not every one. The sample contains over 1.4 million clones, around 97% of which appear only once. Material for sequencing was naive CD4+ T cells sorted from blood. The subset: CD45RA+ positively selected. These receptors originate from a man between 25 and 39 years old in good health.

Here the CDR3 DNA reads TGTGCCAGCAGTTGGGTCCGAGGCCGTAAGCTAGGTACGCAGTATTTT. It yields the protein CASSWVRGRKLGTQYF. This chain uses TRBV27 with TRBJ2-3, with unresolved D. Germline assignment: CDR1 MNHEY and CDR2 SMNVEV (reference sequence). The CDR3 totals 16 residues. The ends were cut back, 4 bases at V and 8 bases at J, with 22 bases in the middle.

The rearrangement links TRBV15 to TRBJ2-2, with TRBD1 as a possible D gene (6 bases). This CDR3 has 15 amino acids. CDR1 LNHNV and CDR2 YYDKDF come from the germline V gene (reference sequence). Trimming left V 1 base short and J 3 bases short, with 9 bases between. CDR3: CATSRGGPYTGELFF. The DNA for the CDR3 is TGTGCCACCAGCAGAGGGGGGCCGTACACCGGGGAGCTGTTTTTT. The full variable domain, its missing parts supplied by reference TRBV15 and TRBJ2-2, is DAMVIQNPRYQVTQFGKPVTLSCSQTLNHNVMYWYQQKSSQAPKLLFHYYDKDFNNEADTPDNFQSRRPNTSFCFLDIRSPGLGDTAMYLCATSRGGPYTGELFFGEGSRLTVL.

The CDR3 reads CVRSLPLSETQYF. CDR3 in DNA: TGTGTCAGAAGCTTACCTTTGTCAGAGACCCAGTACTTC. The chain recombines TRBV7-5 with TRBJ2-5; the table gives TRBD2 as D, unverified against the DNA. TRBV7-5 is labeled a pseudogene. This CDR3 is 13 amino acids long.

This clone was recorded only once. The chain carries TRBV15 and TRBJ2-7, with D hard to call. Trimming took off 0 bases at V and 3 bases at J, with 6 bases between the two ends. The CDR3 is 13 residues long. Germline V gene data show CDR1 as LNHNV and CDR2 as YYDKDF (reference sequence). The CDR3 sequence: CATSRELLYEQYF. Here the CDR3 DNA reads TGTGCCACCAGCAGAGAATTACTCTACGAGCAGTACTTC. The variable domain in full, with the rest retrieved from reference TRBV15 and TRBJ2-7, is DAMVIQNPRYQVTQFGKPVTLSCSQTLNHNVMYWYQQKSSQAPKLLFHYYDKDFNNEADTPDNFQSRRPNTSFCFLDIRSPGLGDTAMYLCATSRELLYEQYFGPGTRLTVT.

Concerning this clone: This specimen includes other DNA sequences encoding the same CDR3. The chain joins TRBV5-4 to TRBJ1-1; 7 bases fit TRBD1. CDR1 is SGHNT and CDR2 is YYREEE in the germline V gene (reference sequence). V lost 0 bases and J lost 11; bases outside the gene matches: 10. This CDR3 is 14 amino acids long. Here the CDR3 reads CASSLASGGAEAFF. The CDR3 bases are TGTGCCAGCAGCTTGGCGTCAGGGGGAGCAGAGGCTTTCTTT.

The chain employs TRBV11-2 and TRBJ2-7; TRBD1 agrees at 8 bases. Germline CDR1 and CDR2: SGHAT and FQNNGV. V trimming: 1 base; J trimming: 2 bases; junction bases outside the gene matches: 4. The CDR3 has 15 residues. The CDR3 spells CASSLGTGNTYEQYF. CDR3 DNA: TGTGCCAGCAGCTTAGGGACAGGGAATACCTACGAGCAGTACTTC.

The chain is built from TRBV7-6 and TRBJ1-4; 9 positions match TRBD1. Germline CDR1 is SGHVS and CDR2 is FNYEAQ. V was pared by 5 bases and J by 8 bases, with 18 bases of the junction left unmatched. This CDR3 has 18 amino acids. For the CDR3, the DNA is TGTGCCAGCAGCCCGACCGGGACAGGGTCGTTGACGGACGAAAAACTGTTTTTT. Translated: CASSPTGTGSLTDEKLFF.

This clone has a single count. The chain links TRBV5-4 to TRBJ2-1; 10 nucleotides align to TRBD2. The CDR3 runs to 12 residues. Trimming removed 9 bases from V and 8 bases from J; junction bases left unmatched: 5. Germline CDR1 reads SGHNT; CDR2 reads YYREEE (reference sequence). CDR3 DNA sequence: TGTGCCATCTCTAGCGGGAGCGATGAGCAGTTCTTC. Translating gives CAISSGSDEQFF.

The CDR3 bases are TGCAGCGTTACCACAGGGGACACGAGATCCTCTGGGGCCAACGTCCTGACTTTC. It encodes CSVTTGDTRSSGANVLTF. The chain links TRBV29-1 to TRBJ2-6; 7 nucleotides agree with TRBD1. The V segment lost 5 bases and the J segment 0 bases; nucleotides outside the gene matches: 13. Germline CDR1 is SQVTM and CDR2 is ANQGSEA. CDR3 length: 18 amino acids.

The J gene is TRBJ1-4, the V gene TRBV11-2; D uncertain. The length of the CDR3 is 15 residues. Per germline, CDR1 SGHAT and CDR2 FQNNGV. V dropped 4 bases and J dropped 6 bases, with 15 bases sitting between them. The CDR3 region is CASSSTAGYDEKLFF. For the CDR3, the DNA is TGTGCCAGCAGCTCAACAGCAGGCTACGATGAAAAACTGTTTTTT. The variable domain in full, with the rest retrieved from reference TRBV11-2 and TRBJ1-4, is EAGVAQSPRYKIIEKRQSVAFWCNPISGHATLYWYQQILGQGPKLLIQFQNNGVVDDSQLPKDRFSAERLKGVDSTLKIQPAKLEDSAVYLCASSSTAGYDEKLFFGSGTQLSVL.

Notes on this clone: In the same sample, other DNA sequences code for this CDR3. The chain has TRBV5-1 and TRBJ1-2; possible D gene TRBD1, 6 bases. The CDR3 has 14 residues. From germline, CDR1 is SGHRS and CDR2 YFSETQ. V lost 2 bases to trimming and J lost 0 bases, with 8 bases between them. The CDR3 DNA follows: TGCGCCAGCAGCTTAACAGGGACTAACTATGGCTACACCTTC. Translation: CASSLTGTNYGYTF.

V and J are TRBV15 and TRBJ1-1; maybe TRBD1 (5 bases). The CDR3 has 14 amino acids. The germline V gene has CDR1 LNHNV and CDR2 YYDKDF (reference sequence). Trimming pared 1 base from V and 3 bases from J, leaving 9 bases between. CDR3 protein: CATSRVSRDTEAFF. DNA for the CDR3: TGTGCCACCAGCAGAGTCAGCAGGGACACTGAAGCTTTCTTT.

The V gene is TRBV19, the J gene TRBJ1-2; D call uncertain. There are 12 residues in the CDR3. Between the trimmed V and J ends, which lost 5 bases and 3 bases, there was a span of 7 bases. Germline CDR1 reads LNHDA; CDR2 reads SQIVND (reference sequence). CDR3 in amino acids: CASSFQYYGYTF. The CDR3 bases are TGTGCCAGTAGTTTCCAGTACTATGGCTACACCTTC.

The chain recombines TRBV5-1 with TRBJ1-2; no reliable D call. Trimming shortened V by 0 bases and J by 8 bases, and 11 bases separated the two germline ends. This CDR3 is built from 13 residues. Per the germline V gene, CDR1 is SGHRS and CDR2 is YFSETQ. CDR3 coding DNA: TGCGCCAGCAGCTTGGGGCCAGCCAGGGGCTACACCTTC. It encodes CASSLGPARGYTF. Full variable domain (remainder filled in from reference TRBV5-1 and TRBJ1-2): KAGVTQTPRYLIKTRGQQVTLSCSPISGHRSVSWYQQTPGQGLQFLFEYFSETQRNKGNFPGRFSGRQFSNSRSEMNVSTLELGDSALYLCASSLGPARGYTFGSGTRLTVV.

The chain employs TRBV5-4 and TRBJ2-3, with D maybe TRBD2 (5 bases). Trimming pared 2 bases from V and 6 bases from J, leaving 25 bases between. CDR3 length: 18 residues. Germline V gene lookup returns CDR1 SGHNT and CDR2 YYREEE (reference sequence). CDR3 amino acids: CASSFGLPEGSRRDTQYF. CDR3 DNA: TGTGCCAGCAGCTTTGGGTTACCTGAGGGCTCGCGGCGGGATACGCAGTATTTT.

This clone was detected only once. This chain joins TRBV10-1 and TRBJ2-2, with 9 positions matching TRBD1. This CDR3 has 14 amino acids. J was trimmed by 6 bases and V by 4 bases; bases with no gene match: 3. The germline gives CDR1 WNHNN, CDR2 SYGVQD (reference sequence). CDR3 residues: CASSVHRGPGELFF. The DNA of the CDR3 is TGCGCCAGCAGTGTCCACAGGGGGCCCGGGGAGCTGTTTTTT.

This chain uses TRBV6-5 with TRBJ1-1, with D unclear. The germline CDR1 and CDR2 sequences are MNHEY and SVGAGI. CDR3 length: 15 residues. Trimming left V 0 bases short and J 3 bases short, with 11 bases between. The CDR3 loop reads CASSYSYSWDTEAFF. The DNA of the CDR3 is TGTGCCAGCAGTTACTCGTACAGCTGGGACACTGAAGCTTTCTTT.

The rearrangement uses TRBV2 and TRBJ2-5, with D perhaps being TRBD1 or TRBD2 (5 bases each). Germline CDR1 SNHLY, CDR2 FYNNEI. This CDR3 region has 14 residues. Trimming pared 7 bases from V and 6 bases from J, leaving 18 bases between. The chain's CDR3 is CASNRGGTFQTQYF. The CDR3 DNA follows: TGTGCCAGCAATAGAGGTGGGACGTTCCAGACCCAGTACTTC.

This clone was counted once. One end of the junction fails to match germline, which may point to a read error. The rearrangement links TRBV9 to TRBJ2-3; D is uncertain. This CDR3 contains 12 residues. In germline, CDR1 is SGDLS, CDR2 YYNGEE. CDR3 sequence reads: CASSVGVQPVNF. The CDR3 DNA sequence: TGTGCCAGCAGCGTAGGGGTCCAACCAGTAAATTTT. Full variable domain (rest looked up from reference TRBV9 and TRBJ2-3): DSGVTQTPKHLITATGQRVTLRCSPRSGDLSVYWYQQSLDQGLQFLIQYYNGEERAKGNILERFSAQQFPDLHSELNLSSLELGDSALYFCASSVGVQPVNFGPGTRLTVL.

This chain joins TRBV28 and TRBJ2-2, with D tentatively TRBD1 (6 bases). Germline CDR1 and CDR2: MDHEN and SYDVKM. The CDR3 is 13 residues long. The V end lost 8 bases, the J end lost 2 bases, and 9 bases lay between the germline ends. The CDR3: CASQGQNTGELFF. In nucleotides, the CDR3 is TGTGCCAGCCAGGGGCAAAACACCGGGGAGCTGTTTTTT.

This clone was recorded only once. The genes are TRBV7-9 and TRBJ2-5, with D tentatively TRBD1 (6 bases). The length of the CDR3 is 14 residues. The germline gives CDR1 SEHNR, CDR2 FQNEAQ (reference sequence). V gave up 1 base and J gave up 5 bases, with 11 bases separating them. The CDR3 is CASSLVQGTETQYF. DNA for the CDR3: TGTGCCAGCAGCTTAGTTCAGGGGACGGAGACCCAGTACTTC.

To note about this clone: Other DNA variants within this sample encode the same CDR3. The rearrangement links TRBV11-3 to TRBJ2-5; either TRBD1 or TRBD2 may fit D (5 bases each). V was pared by 1 base and J by 0 bases, with 6 bases between. The CDR3 is 14 amino acids. Germline V gene sequence: CDR1 SGHNT, CDR2 YENEEA. Here the CDR3 DNA reads TGTGCCAGCAGCTTAGGGGGGAACCAAGAGACCCAGTACTTC. As protein: CASSLGGNQETQYF.

V gene TRBV7-8 combines with J gene TRBJ2-1; no clear D gene. The length of the CDR3 is 15 residues. Germline loops: CDR1 SGHVS, CDR2 FQNEAQ. Trimming left V 1 base short and J 0 bases short, with 7 bases between. CDR3 nucleotides: TGTGCCAGCAGCTTAGTGGGTTTCTCCTACAATGAGCAGTTCTTC. As protein: CASSLVGFSYNEQFF. Drawing the rest from reference TRBV7-8 and TRBJ2-1, the complete variable domain is GAGVSQSPRYKVAKRGQDVALRCDPISGHVSLFWYQQALGQGPEFLTYFQNEAQLDKSGLPSDRFFAERPEGSVSTLKIQRTQQEDSAVYLCASSLVGFSYNEQFFGPGTRLTVL.

Notes on this clone: Other DNA sequences of this sample code for an identical CDR3. The CDR3 reads CASSLNTEAFF. DNA for the CDR3: TGTGCCAGCAGCCTGAACACTGAAGCTTTCTTT. The V and J genes are TRBV7-9 and TRBJ1-1, with unresolved D. V was clipped by 5 bases and J by 0 bases, with 1 base between them. CDR3 length: 11 residues. Germline V gene data show CDR1 as SEHNR and CDR2 as FQNEAQ (reference sequence).